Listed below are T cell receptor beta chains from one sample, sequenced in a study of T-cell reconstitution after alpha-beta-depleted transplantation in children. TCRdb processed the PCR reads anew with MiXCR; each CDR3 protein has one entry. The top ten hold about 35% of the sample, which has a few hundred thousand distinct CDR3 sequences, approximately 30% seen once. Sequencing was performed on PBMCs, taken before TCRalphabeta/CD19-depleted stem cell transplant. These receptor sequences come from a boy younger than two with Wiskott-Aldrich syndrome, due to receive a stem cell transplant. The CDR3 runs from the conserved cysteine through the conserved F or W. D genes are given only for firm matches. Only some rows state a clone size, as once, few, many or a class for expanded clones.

TGCAGTGCGGACAGTACTAGCGGGGGGGGTTTGTGGTCCTACAATGAGCAGTTCTTC	CSADSTSGGGLWSYNEQFF	TRBJ2-1	TRBV20-1	TRBD2	NA
TGCAGCGTTAGACTAGCGGGAGCCTACAATGAGCAGTTCTTC	CSVRLAGAYNEQFF	TRBJ2-1	TRBV29-1	TRBD2	few
TGTGCCAGCAGCCCGGGCCCTGCCGCTACCTACGAGCAGTACTTC	CASSPGPAATYEQYF	TRBJ2-7	TRBV5-6	NA	few
TGCGCCAGCAGCTTGGAACTAGCGGCAATCTCCTACGAGCAGTACTTC	CASSLELAAISYEQYF	TRBJ2-7	TRBV5-1	TRBD2	NA
TGCGCCAGCAGCTTGGAGGGCAGACGCTTCTTT	CASSLEGRRFF	TRBJ1-1	TRBV5-1	NA	NA
TGCGCCAGCAGCTATGGACAGGGCTCCCAAGAGACCCAGTACTTC	CASSYGQGSQETQYF	TRBJ2-5	TRBV5-1	TRBD1	few
TGCGCCAGCAGTGCGACTAGCGAAAACACCGGGGAGCTGTTTTTT	CASSATSENTGELFF	TRBJ2-2	TRBV10-2	TRBD2	NA
TGTGCCAGCAGTTACGTCGGACCGAGAACCGGGGAGCTGTTTTTT	CASSYVGPRTGELFF	TRBJ2-2	TRBV6-5	NA	NA
TGTGCCAGCAGCGTGGCAGACACAGATACGCAGTATTTT	CASSVADTDTQYF	TRBJ2-3	TRBV9	NA	NA
TGTGCCGGGACTAGCGGGAGAGATACGCAGTATTTT	CAGTSGRDTQYF	TRBJ2-3	TRBV6-1	TRBD2	NA
TGTGCCAGCAGCCAAAGCGGGAGGAGCACAGATACGCAGTATTTT	CASSQSGRSTDTQYF	TRBJ2-3	TRBV12-3/TRBV12-4	TRBD2	few
TGTGCCAGCAGTTTATGGGGTCTAGCGGGAGTCCGGGAGACCCAGTACTTC	CASSLWGLAGVRETQYF	TRBJ2-5	TRBV28	TRBD2	NA
TGTGCCAGCAGGGAGAGCGGGAGGGCCCTCAATGAGCAGTTCTTC	CASRESGRALNEQFF	TRBJ2-1	TRBV6-1	TRBD2	few
TGCAGCGTTCGCGGGAGCCGCTACAATGAGCAGTTCTTC	CSVRGSRYNEQFF	TRBJ2-1	TRBV29-1	TRBD2	NA
TGCAGTGATAAAGACACCCTAGCCAAAAACATTCAGTACTTC	CSDKDTLAKNIQYF	TRBJ2-4	TRBV20-1	NA	few
TGCGCCAGCAGCTTCGTAGCGGGACTAAACAACAATGAGCAGTTCTTC	CASSFVAGLNNNEQFF	TRBJ2-1	TRBV5-1	TRBD2	NA
TGCAGCGCTGGGGGAAGGGGGACAACCTACGAGCAGTACTTC	CSAGGRGTTYEQYF	TRBJ2-7	TRBV29-1	NA	few
TGCGCCAGCAGCTTGGACAGGGGCGATAATATTAACTATGGCTACACCTTC	CASSLDRGDNINYGYTF	TRBJ1-2	TRBV5-1	TRBD1	NA
TGCAGTGCAGCCGGGACTAGCCCAAATGAGCAGTTCTTC	CSAAGTSPNEQFF	TRBJ2-1	TRBV20-1	TRBD2	NA